Below are 14 T cell receptor beta chains sequenced from a single sample in a study of blood T cell repertoires in COVID-19. The assay was immunoSEQ multiplex PCR, and TCRdb's table has in-frame clones only and misses some. This sample has more than 95,000 clones, with about 70% found just once. The sample consisted of peripheral blood. Every receptor here comes from an elderly man with COVID-19, enrolled during active disease.

The sample holds one count of this clone. The rearrangement links TRBV4-3 to TRBJ2-5, with D maybe TRBD2 (5 bases). Germline V gene lookup returns CDR1 LGHNA and CDR2 YSLEER. The CDR3 totals 13 residues. The V gene lost 2 bases and the J gene lost 5 bases, with 9 bases spanning the gap. In nucleotides, the CDR3 is TGCGCCAGCAGCCAACGGACTGGGGAGACCCAGTACTTC. It specifies CASSQRTGETQYF.

V is TRBV14 and J is TRBJ1-2; D call uncertain. The CDR3 runs to 14 residues. The germline V gene encodes CDR1 SGHDN and CDR2 FVKESK. V was pared by 4 bases and J by 7 bases, with 16 bases between. CDR3 bases: TGTGCCAGCAGCCTATTGACAATCTTCGGTGGCTACACCTTC. Translating it yields CASSLLTIFGGYTF.

The chain uses TRBV5-1 and TRBJ2-5; D call uncertain. The CDR3 runs to 14 residues. Germline V gives CDR1 SGHRS, CDR2 YFSETQ. V was cut by 5 bases and J by 5 bases, with 16 bases left in between. The CDR3: CASSRGQTGETQYF. CDR3 coding DNA: TGCGCCAGCAGTCGAGGCCAAACCGGGGAGACCCAGTACTTC. Full variable domain (remainder filled in from reference TRBV5-1 and TRBJ2-5): KAGVTQTPRYLIKTRGQQVTLSCSPISGHRSVSWYQQTPGQGLQFLFEYFSETQRNKGNFPGRFSGRQFSNSRSEMNVSTLELGDSALYLCASSRGQTGETQYFGPGTRLLVL.

The chain recombines TRBV7-2 with TRBJ2-2; weak D call: TRBD2 (5 bases). V was clipped by 5 bases and J by 3 bases, with 16 bases between them. Germline V gene data show CDR1 as SGHTA and CDR2 as FQGNSA. The CDR3 contains 16 residues. CDR3 nucleotides: TGTGCCAGCAGCAACCCCGGGATAGCGTACACCGGGGAGCTGTTTTTT. Its translation: CASSNPGIAYTGELFF.

V gene TRBV28 combines with J gene TRBJ1-2, with D possibly TRBD1 on 5 matching bases. The germline V gene encodes CDR1 MDHEN and CDR2 SYDVKM. The CDR3 runs 16 residues. Trimming stripped 5 bases from V and 7 bases from J, with 23 bases between. The CDR3 nucleotides are TGTGCCAGCAGTCCCAACGTTTTGAGTTGGGGGGGTGGCTACACCTTC. Translating gives CASSPNVLSWGGGYTF.

The chain recombines TRBV5-8 with TRBJ1-5; perhaps TRBD1 as D (6 bases). This CDR3 comprises 16 residues. Trimming removed 2 bases at V and 3 bases at J, with 15 bases between. Germline V gives CDR1 SGHTS, CDR2 YDEGEE. CDR3 in amino acids: CASSLTSGTSNQPQHF. DNA of the CDR3: TGTGCCAGCAGCTTAACCTCCGGGACATCCAATCAGCCCCAGCATTTT. The whole variable domain, remainder taken from reference TRBV5-8 and TRBJ1-5, is EAGVTQSPTHLIKTRGQQATLRCSPISGHTSVYWYQQALGLGLQFLLWYDEGEERNRGNFPPRFSGRQFPNYSSELNVNALELEDSALYLCASSLTSGTSNQPQHFGDGTRLSIL.

The rearrangement uses TRBV9 and TRBJ1-1; the match to TRBD1 covers 8 bases. Germline V gene data show CDR1 as SGDLS and CDR2 as YYNGEE. The V and J ends lost 2 bases and 8 bases, in that order; junction bases with no gene match: 5. This CDR3 is built from 13 residues. CDR3 DNA: TGTGCCAGCAGCGTCCCGGGACAGGCGGAAGCTTTCTTT. Protein sequence: CASSVPGQAEAFF.

This clone was picked up a small number of times. The chain is built from TRBV6-6 and TRBJ2-3; TRBD2 aligns across 8 bases. V gave up 4 bases and J gave up 6 bases; unmatched junction bases: 9. CDR1 is MNHNY, CDR2 SVGAGI, per germline (reference sequence). The CDR3 sequence is 15 residues long. The CDR3 region is CASSSGTRFSDTQYF. Written as DNA, the CDR3 is TGTGCCAGCAGTTCCGGGACTAGGTTTTCGGATACGCAGTATTTT.

This clone appeared once. The genes are TRBV30 and TRBJ1-2, with unresolved D. The CDR3 covers 14 residues. CDR1 is GTSNPN, CDR2 SVGIG, per germline (reference sequence). Trimming shortened V by 4 bases and J by 0 bases, and 12 bases separated the two germline ends. CDR3 amino acids: CAWTRQLTNYGYTF. In nucleotides, the CDR3 is TGTGCCTGGACACGTCAGTTGACTAACTATGGCTACACCTTC.

The chain couples TRBV7-3 to TRBJ1-4; D remains ambiguous. Germline V CDR1 and CDR2: SGHTA, FQGTGA. Deletions cut 8 bases from V and 1 base from J, with 8 bases between. This CDR3 has 13 amino acids. CDR3 nucleotide sequence: TGTGCCAGCTCCCTTTTAACTAATGAAAAACTGTTTTTT. As protein: CASSLLTNEKLFF.

This clone was counted once. The gene calls are TRBV7-6 and TRBJ1-2; a possible D gene is TRBD1 (5 bases). Germline CDR1 is SGHVS and CDR2 is FNYEAQ. V shed 1 base and J shed 4 bases, with 22 bases lying between them. The CDR3 is made up of 18 amino acids. The chain's CDR3 is CASSLVAGRDHLGYGYTF. Written as DNA, the CDR3 is TGTGCCAGCAGCTTAGTCGCCGGCAGGGATCACCTTGGCTATGGCTACACCTTC.

This clone was picked up a small number of times. The V call is TRBV7-9, the J call TRBJ1-2, with 8 bases that match TRBD1. V shed 5 bases, J shed 6 bases, and the junction held 8 bases outside the gene matches. CDR3 size: 14 residues. Germline lookup yields CDR1 SEHNR and CDR2 FQNEAQ (reference sequence). The CDR3 region is CASSLDRGRDGYTF. In DNA, the CDR3 is TGTGCCAGCAGCCTCGACAGGGGCCGAGATGGCTACACCTTC.

This clone was counted only a few times. CDR3 in amino acids: CASSSAGTSGRGGNEQYF. The DNA of the CDR3 is TGTGCCAGCAGTTCCGCCGGGACTAGCGGGAGGGGGGGGAACGAGCAGTACTTC. The chain joins TRBV28 to TRBJ2-7, with 16 bases that match TRBD2. This CDR3 region has 18 residues. The J segment lost 5 bases and the V segment lost 4 bases, leaving 11 bases of the junction unmatched. Germline loops: CDR1 MDHEN, CDR2 SYDVKM. Full variable domain (remainder filled in from reference TRBV28 and TRBJ2-7): DVKVTQSSRYLVKRTGEKVFLECVQDMDHENMFWYRQDPGLGLRLIYFSYDVKMKEKGDIPEGYSVSREKKERFSLILESASTNQTSMYLCASSSAGTSGRGGNEQYFGPGTRLTVT.

V and J are TRBV7-8 and TRBJ2-3, with 8 nucleotides matching TRBD2. CDR3 length equals 14 residues. The junction had 7 bases not matched to a gene; V was cut back by 5 bases and J by 6 bases. Germline V gene sequence: CDR1 SGHVS, CDR2 FQNEAQ. The CDR3 here is CASSHRLALDTQYF. Written as DNA, the CDR3 is TGTGCCAGCAGCCACAGACTAGCGTTGGATACGCAGTATTTT.